These T cell receptor beta chains were read from a single sample in a study of cytomegalovirus exposure and HLA in healthy donors. This table comes from immunoSEQ multiplex PCR, and its TCRdb copy is limited to in-frame clones, with some not included. The repertoire has approximately 83,000 clones, about 84% of them found once; the top ten carry approximately 2%. What was sequenced was PBMCs. The receptor source for this set is a man in his late teens or twenties in good health and CMV-seronegative. Each CDR3 is given with its conserved first and last residue. The D gene is left open where the match is weak. The size entry is marked missing in some rows and otherwise reads once, few, many or a size class.

abundance: once
v_gene: TRBV5-4
j_gene: TRBJ2-7
d_gene: TRBD2
CDR3aa: CASRTSGGAPYEQYF
CDR3nt: TGTGCCAGCAGAACAAGCGGGGGGGCTCCCTACGAGCAGTACTTC

abundance: NA
v_gene: TRBV5-1
j_gene: TRBJ1-6
d_gene: TRBD1
CDR3aa: CASSLGDRSSPLHF
CDR3nt: TGCGCCAGCAGCTTGGGGGACAGAAGTTCACCCCTCCACTTT

abundance: NA
v_gene: TRBV19
j_gene: TRBJ1-1
d_gene: NA
CDR3aa: CASKGPPGQNTEAFF
CDR3nt: TGTGCCAGTAAGGGCCCCCCGGGACAGAACACTGAAGCTTTCTTT

abundance: NA
v_gene: TRBV11-3
j_gene: TRBJ2-2
d_gene: TRBD2
CDR3aa: CASSYGGVSTGELFF
CDR3nt: TGTGCCAGCAGCTACGGGGGGGTGAGCACCGGGGAGCTGTTTTTT

abundance: NA
v_gene: TRBV7-7
j_gene: TRBJ2-7
d_gene: TRBD1
CDR3aa: CASSPGQGISYEQYF
CDR3nt: TGTGCTAGCAGCCCCGGACAGGGGATATCCTACGAGCAGTACTTC

abundance: few
v_gene: TRBV7-8
j_gene: TRBJ1-4
d_gene: TRBD1
CDR3aa: CASSAIPGQGALEEKLFF
CDR3nt: TGTGCCAGCAGCGCAATTCCGGGACAGGGGGCATTGGAGGAAAAACTGTTTTTT

abundance: NA
v_gene: TRBV9
j_gene: TRBJ2-3
d_gene: TRBD2
CDR3aa: CASSVYAGGATSTDTQYF
CDR3nt: TGTGCCAGCAGCGTCTATGCGGGGGGTGCTACTAGCACAGATACGCAGTATTTT

abundance: NA
v_gene: TRBV20-1
j_gene: TRBJ2-7
d_gene: TRBD1
CDR3aa: CSLNRGYEQYF
CDR3nt: TGCAGTCTAAACAGGGGGTACGAGCAGTACTTC

abundance: NA
v_gene: TRBV11-2
j_gene: TRBJ1-2
d_gene: NA
CDR3aa: CASSLGQGTNYGYTF
CDR3nt: TGTGCCAGCAGCTTAGGCCAGGGTACGAACTATGGCTACACCTTC

abundance: NA
v_gene: TRBV6-1
j_gene: TRBJ1-5
d_gene: TRBD1
CDR3aa: CASSEARDSYQPQHF
CDR3nt: TGTGCCAGCAGTGAAGCCCGGGACAGCTATCAGCCCCAGCATTTT

abundance: NA
v_gene: TRBV28
j_gene: TRBJ2-7
d_gene: TRBD1
CDR3aa: CAAGTGVYEQYF
CDR3nt: TGTGCAGCCGGGACAGGGGTCTACGAGCAGTACTTC

abundance: NA
v_gene: TRBV7-6
j_gene: TRBJ2-7
d_gene: NA
CDR3aa: CASSEQGWEQYF
CDR3nt: TGTGCCAGCAGCGAACAGGGTTGGGAGCAGTACTTC

abundance: NA
v_gene: TRBV5-1
j_gene: TRBJ2-3
d_gene: NA
CDR3aa: CASSLEGAVTPDTQYF
CDR3nt: TGCGCCAGCAGCTTAGAAGGAGCTGTGACTCCCGATACGCAGTATTTT

abundance: NA
v_gene: TRBV5-1
j_gene: TRBJ1-2
d_gene: TRBD1
CDR3aa: CASKLGQGAYGYTF
CDR3nt: TGCGCCAGCAAACTAGGACAGGGGGCTTATGGCTACACCTTC

abundance: NA
v_gene: TRBV19
j_gene: TRBJ2-1
d_gene: NA
CDR3aa: CASSIVPQGIGSYNEQFF
CDR3nt: TGTGCCAGTAGTATAGTGCCCCAGGGAATTGGCTCCTACAATGAGCAGTTCTTC

abundance: NA
v_gene: TRBV10-1
j_gene: TRBJ2-5
d_gene: NA
CDR3aa: CASSESGPPRETQYF
CDR3nt: TGCGCCAGCAGTGAGTCCGGCCCCCCGCGGGAGACCCAGTACTTC

abundance: NA
v_gene: TRBV14
j_gene: TRBJ2-1
d_gene: TRBD2
CDR3aa: CASSPYPSGGLQSNEQFF
CDR3nt: TGTGCCAGCAGCCCTTACCCTAGCGGGGGGTTACAGTCTAATGAGCAGTTCTTC

abundance: NA
v_gene: TRBV5-1
j_gene: TRBJ2-3
d_gene: TRBD1
CDR3aa: CASSLPTGAATDTQYF
CDR3nt: TGCGCCAGCAGCCTACCCACAGGGGCGGCCACAGATACGCAGTATTTT

abundance: few
v_gene: TRBV7-2
j_gene: TRBJ1-2
d_gene: TRBD1
CDR3aa: CASSFDQTRGSGYTF
CDR3nt: TGTGCCAGCAGCTTTGACCAAACCAGGGGGAGCGGCTACACCTTC

abundance: NA
v_gene: TRBV7-9
j_gene: TRBJ1-2
d_gene: TRBD1
CDR3aa: CSSSRDRGQAYGYTF
CDR3nt: TGTTCCAGCAGCCGAGACAGGGGGCAAGCCTATGGCTACACCTTC

abundance: NA
v_gene: TRBV6-6
j_gene: TRBJ2-1
d_gene: TRBD1
CDR3aa: CASNDIYRGLNDEQFF
CDR3nt: TGTGCCAGCAACGATATATACAGGGGGCTCAACGATGAGCAGTTCTTC

abundance: NA
v_gene: TRBV5-6
j_gene: TRBJ2-4
d_gene: TRBD1
CDR3aa: CASSFDRRTGPINIQYF
CDR3nt: TGTGCCAGCAGCTTTGACCGTAGGACAGGGCCAATAAACATTCAGTACTTC

abundance: NA
v_gene: TRBV5-5
j_gene: TRBJ1-6
d_gene: NA
CDR3aa: CASSLVPGLNSPLHF
CDR3nt: TGTGCCAGCAGCTTGGTACCAGGGTTGAATTCACCCCTCCACTTT